Listed below are T cell receptor beta chains from one sample, sequenced in a study of shared clonotypes between healthy human individuals. Sequenced by immunoSEQ multiplex PCR; TCRdb stores in-frame clones only, minus some. The sample carries about 2,100,000 clones, about 93% recorded once. The sequenced material came from naive CD8+ T cells from PBMCs. The origin of the receptors is a man between 18 and 35 years old in good health. Some clones in this sample may be carry-over from other donors' samples. CDR3s include the opening cysteine and the closing phenylalanine or tryptophan. Fields, in order: J gene, V gene, D gene, clone size, CDR3 protein, CDR3 DNA. The D gene is left open where the match is weak. Expanded clones get a size class; other rows say once, few or many, or leave the size out.

TRBJ2-3 TRBV5-1 NA NA CASSLLQGPDTQYF TGCGCCAGCAGCTTGTTACAGGGACCAGATACGCAGTATTTT
TRBJ2-3 TRBV7-9 NA NA CASSLLEDTQYF TGTGCCAGCAGCCTACTAGAGGATACGCAGTATTTT
TRBJ1-1 TRBV25-1 NA NA CASWGETEAFF TGTGCCAGCTGGGGGGAGACTGAAGCTTTCTTT
TRBJ2-4 TRBV6-4 TRBD1 NA CASSRQGAPAKNIQYF TGTGCCAGCAGTCGACAGGGGGCGCCGGCCAAAAACATTCAGTACTTC
TRBJ2-3 TRBV7-2 NA NA CASSLSGGSTDTQYF TGTGCCAGCAGCTTATCTGGCGGGAGCACAGATACGCAGTATTTT
TRBJ2-5 TRBV7-9 NA NA CASSLGLQGWETQYF TGTGCCAGCAGCTTAGGGCTTCAGGGTTGGGAGACCCAGTACTTC
TRBJ2-5 TRBV11-2 NA NA CASSLDRGQKTQYF TGTGCCAGCAGCTTAGACAGGGGCCAAAAGACCCAGTACTTC
TRBJ1-2 TRBV5-6 NA NA CASSLVGGAYGYTF TGTGCCAGCAGCTTGGTAGGGGGGGCCTATGGCTACACCTTC
TRBJ2-1 TRBV27 NA NA CASSLSSEGLNEQFF TGTGCCAGCAGTTTATCGAGTGAGGGGTTGAATGAGCAGTTCTTC
TRBJ2-1 TRBV9 NA NA CASSVGRLGYEQFF TGTGCCAGCAGCGTAGGTAGGTTGGGGTATGAGCAGTTCTTC
TRBJ2-5 TRBV4-1 NA NA CASRNGETQYF TGCGCCAGCAGAAATGGAGAGACCCAGTACTTC
TRBJ2-7 TRBV5-5 NA NA CASHLRDSYEQYF TGTGCCAGCCACCTAAGAGACTCCTACGAGCAGTACTTC
TRBJ2-7 TRBV19 NA NA CASSPQGRAYEQYF TGTGCCAGTAGTCCCCAGGGTAGGGCCTACGAGCAGTACTTC
TRBJ1-5 TRBV5-6 NA NA CASSFWQLGQPQHF TGTGCCAGCAGCTTCTGGCAGCTAGGTCAGCCCCAGCATTTT
TRBJ2-7 TRBV27 TRBD1 NA CASSLGTGKEQYF TGTGCCAGCAGTCTGGGGACAGGGAAGGAGCAGTACTTC
TRBJ2-7 TRBV4-1 NA NA CASTPDGGGSYEQYF TGCGCCAGCACCCCCGACGGAGGAGGTTCCTACGAGCAGTACTTC
TRBJ1-2 TRBV4-2 NA once CASSQEGRATWTSMGYTF TGTGCCAGCAGCCAAGAAGGTAGGGCGACGTGGACATCGATGGGCTACACCTTC
TRBJ2-7 TRBV4-1 NA NA CASSQAGGTYEQYF TGCGCCAGCAGCCAAGCCGGCGGTACTTACGAGCAGTACTTC
TRBJ1-1 TRBV7-8 NA NA CASSLFRGNTEAFF TGTGCCAGCAGCTTATTCAGGGGGAACACTGAAGCTTTCTTT
TRBJ1-3 TRBV2 NA NA CASSEGGWSGNTIYF TGTGCCAGCAGTGAAGGAGGATGGTCTGGAAACACCATATATTTT
TRBJ1-2 TRBV6-1 TRBD1 few CASSGTGHGYTF TGTGCCAGCAGCGGGACAGGTCACGGCTACACCTTC
TRBJ1-2 TRBV29-1 TRBD1 once CSVASTGGYGYTF TGCAGCGTGGCCTCGACAGGGGGCTATGGCTACACCTTC